This T cell receptor (beta chain) derives from a study of blood T cell repertoires in COVID-19. Study in general: From T cells, B-cell-depleted T cells, or PBMCs came the material, which was cDNA or gDNA.

Repertoires were generated with immunoSEQ multiplex PCR, while TCRdb's copy carries only in-frame clones and drops some. The sample contains some 290,000 clones, about 85% of which appear only once. Germline CDR1 SGHNT, CDR2 YENEEA. Trimming took 0 bases from V and 10 from J; bases not matched to a gene: 5. The CDR3 contains 13 residues. This chain joins TRBV11-3 and TRBJ1-1, with 7 bases identical to TRBD1. Source material: peripheral blood. The sequence derives from a man aged 18 to 35 with active or convalescent COVID-19. CDR3 loop: CASSLEIRTGAFF. The CDR3 bases are TGTGCCAGCAGCTTAGAGATTAGGACAGGAGCTTTCTTT.